The T cell receptor (beta chain) under discussion was sequenced for a study of CD8 T cells in ankylosing spondylitis. The study, taken as a whole, reports: Within ankylosing spondylitis blood, a TCR beta motif made up of roughly eight highly homologous variants appeared to be characteristic.

TCRdb itself ran the 5' RACE reads through MiXCR, one entry per CDR3 protein. The repertoire includes 240,000 or so distinct CDR3 sequences, about 10% of them detected once, and under 7% sits in the top ten. This clonotype was seen many times. As yet, its antigen is unknown. CDR1 and CDR2 from the germline V gene are MNHEY and SVGEGT. The V and J ends lost 6 bases and 3 bases respectively, with 9 bases between them. This CDR3 comprises 12 residues. This sequence originates from a male donor with ankylosing spondylitis or in good health (not recorded which). V usage is TRBV6-2 or TRBV6-3 and J usage is TRBJ2-7; D call uncertain. Sequences were obtained from blood, either unsorted or a sorted T cell fraction (not recorded which). CDR3 residues: CASRTQIYEQYF. The CDR3 nucleotides are TGTGCCAGCAGGACACAGATCTACGAGCAGTACTTC.